The next 27 T cell receptor beta chains were all read from a single sample in a study of shared clonotypes between healthy human individuals. Only in-frame clones appear in the TCRdb table, and some are missing; sequencing was by immunoSEQ multiplex PCR. Among 2 million to 2.5 million clones, approximately 96% were seen once, and the ten largest hold roughly 0.13%. Sequenced: naive CD4+ T cells sorted from blood. Subset in this sample: CD45RA+ positively selected. These receptors were obtained from a man between 18 and 29 years old in good health.

This chain links TRBV7-9 with TRBJ1-1; D uncertain. The ends were cut back, 1 base at V and 0 bases at J, with 15 bases in the middle. CDR3 size: 17 residues. The germline V gene has CDR1 SEHNR and CDR2 FQNEAQ (reference sequence). The CDR3 reads CASSLEPLLLMNTEAFF. The CDR3 DNA is TGTGCCAGCAGCTTAGAGCCCTTATTACTTATGAACACTGAAGCTTTCTTT.

The V call is TRBV11-2, the J call TRBJ2-7; D not resolved. The CDR3 covers 13 residues. V was cut by 2 bases and J by 2 bases, with 7 bases left in between. Germline V CDR1 and CDR2: SGHAT, FQNNGV. DNA of the CDR3: TGTGCCAGCAGCTTATTTGGGGCCTACGAGCAGTACTTC. Protein: CASSLFGAYEQYF.

The V call is TRBV18, the J call TRBJ1-5; D unclear. V lost 5 bases and J lost 9, with 14 bases in between. Germline V gene sequence: CDR1 KGHSH, CDR2 LQKENI. The CDR3 length is 13 residues. The chain's CDR3 is CASSSDVTTPQHF. CDR3 coding DNA: TGTGCCAGCTCATCGGATGTTACGACGCCCCAGCATTTT.

The V and J genes are TRBV19 and TRBJ2-7; D is unresolved. The V gene's germline CDR1 is LNHDA and CDR2 SQIVND (reference sequence). This CDR3 region has 11 residues. Deletions cut 8 bases from V and 4 bases from J, with 9 bases between. The CDR3 DNA reads as TGTGCCAGTGCTGACCGGTACGAGCAGTACTTC. This gives the protein CASADRYEQYF.

Only one count was recorded for this clone. The chain employs TRBV29-1 and TRBJ2-1; D possibly corresponds to TRBD2 (6 bases). Trimming pared 6 bases from V and 7 bases from J, leaving 16 bases between. In germline, CDR1 is SQVTM, CDR2 ANQGSEA. The CDR3 is 13 amino acids. CDR3: CSVGNRLVNEQFF. In DNA, the CDR3 is TGCAGCGTAGGAAACCGACTAGTAAATGAGCAGTTCTTC.

The V gene is TRBV28, the J gene TRBJ2-1; D gene unclear. V gave up 9 bases and J gave up 1 base, with 16 bases separating them. The CDR3 has 15 residues. Germline lookup yields CDR1 MDHEN and CDR2 SYDVKM. The CDR3 bases are TGTGCCAGTACGTCCCCCCCTGGATCCTACAATGAGCAGTTCTTC. Its protein is CASTSPPGSYNEQFF.

The V call is TRBV4-2, the J call TRBJ2-5; D is perhaps TRBD1 or TRBD2 (7 bases each). The germline gives CDR1 LGHNA, CDR2 YNFKEQ. Trimming took off 1 base at V and 1 base at J, with 13 bases between the two ends. The CDR3 loop spans 16 amino acids. CDR3 amino acids: CASSQGEGAAQETQYF. Written as DNA, the CDR3 is TGTGCCAGCAGCCAAGGGGAGGGGGCCGCCCAAGAGACCCAGTACTTC.

This chain joins TRBV4-1 and TRBJ2-5; 8 positions agree with TRBD1. Unmatched junction bases numbered 9, after V lost 4 bases and J lost 5 bases. This CDR3 spans 15 amino acids. Germline CDR1 and CDR2: MGHRA and YSYEKL. The DNA of the CDR3 is TGCGCCAGCAGCCCCGACAGGGGAGGAGGGGAGACCCAGTACTTC. Translation gives CASSPDRGGGETQYF.

The CDR3, as DNA: TGTGCCAGCAGCGTAGGGTCGGCTAGCGGGAGTTTTGGCTCCCCCGAAGAGACCCAGTACTTC. It codes for CASSVGSASGSFGSPEETQYF. V and J are TRBV9 and TRBJ2-5; 10 bases are shared with TRBD2. The J segment lost 3 bases and the V segment lost 0 bases, leaving 20 bases of the junction unmatched. This CDR3 is built from 21 residues. Germline assignment: CDR1 SGDLS and CDR2 YYNGEE.

The chain couples TRBV2 to TRBJ2-5; D call uncertain. From germline, CDR1 is SNHLY and CDR2 FYNNEI. This CDR3 spans 14 amino acids. Trimming removed 8 bases from V and 1 base from J, with 14 bases in between. DNA for the CDR3: TGTGCCAGCCTGAGTCCGACACGCCAAGAGACCCAGTACTTC. Protein product: CASLSPTRQETQYF. Full variable domain (remainder filled in from reference TRBV2 and TRBJ2-5): EPEVTQTPSHQVTQMGQEVILRCVPISNHLYFYWYRQILGQKVEFLVSFYNNEISEKSEIFDDQFSVERPDGSNFTLKIRSTKLEDSAMYFCASLSPTRQETQYFGPGTRLLVL.

The chain recombines TRBV7-9 with TRBJ1-3; 10 positions match TRBD1. The CDR3 runs 17 residues. Germline CDR1 SEHNR, CDR2 FQNEAQ (reference sequence). V shed 5 bases, J shed 0 bases, and the junction held 7 bases outside the gene matches. As DNA, the CDR3 is TGTGCCAGCAGCCGGCCGGACAGGGGGAACTCTGGAAACACCATATATTTT. It encodes CASSRPDRGNSGNTIYF.

The chain combines TRBV6-1 with TRBJ2-1; D possibly corresponds to TRBD1 (6 bases). V lost 4 bases to trimming and J lost 0 bases, with 10 bases between them. The CDR3 covers 15 residues. Germline lookup yields CDR1 MNHNS and CDR2 SASEGT. The CDR3 region is CASSGQVFSYNEQFF. For the CDR3, the DNA is TGTGCCAGCAGTGGACAGGTCTTCTCCTACAATGAGCAGTTCTTC.

This chain connects TRBV28 to TRBJ2-7, with 9 bases identical to TRBD1. The CDR3 covers 14 residues. Germline loops: CDR1 MDHEN, CDR2 SYDVKM. J lost 3 bases, V lost 4 bases, and 4 bases had no gene match. CDR3 region: CASSSGQGIYEQYF. In nucleotides, the CDR3 is TGTGCCAGCAGTTCAGGACAGGGGATCTACGAGCAGTACTTC.

The chain has TRBV5-6 and TRBJ2-1, with 11 positions matching TRBD2. The CDR3 totals 18 residues. The J segment lost 6 bases and the V segment lost 4 bases, leaving 15 bases of the junction unmatched. Germline values: CDR1 SGHDT, CDR2 YYEEEE. The CDR3 loop is CASSLGLAGGSRLNEQFF. CDR3 bases: TGTGCCAGCAGCCTGGGTCTAGCGGGGGGCTCTAGGCTCAATGAGCAGTTCTTC.

J is TRBJ2-3 and V is TRBV6-5; D gene ambiguous. CDR1 and CDR2 from the germline V gene are MNHEY and SVGAGI. V dropped 2 bases and J dropped 0 bases, with 6 bases sitting between them. This CDR3 is 14 amino acids long. Written as DNA, the CDR3 is TGTGCCAGCAGTTACAGGAAAAGCACAGATACGCAGTATTTT. Amino acids: CASSYRKSTDTQYF.

This chain connects TRBV7-8 to TRBJ1-2; 8 bases map to TRBD1. The CDR3 has 13 amino acids. Trimming took 5 bases from V and 4 from J; bases not matched to a gene: 3. CDR1 SGHVS and CDR2 FQNEAQ come from the germline V gene. CDR3 protein: CASSPDRGYGYTF. The CDR3 DNA reads as TGTGCCAGCAGCCCTGACAGGGGCTATGGCTACACCTTC.

The V gene is TRBV7-8, the J gene TRBJ2-7; perhaps TRBD2 as D (5 bases). Looked up from germline, CDR1 is SGHVS and CDR2 is FQNEAQ. This CDR3 is built from 13 residues. V was shortened by 5 bases and J by 7 bases, with 15 bases between the two germline ends. This CDR3 is CASSLRTGYEQYF. In DNA, the CDR3 is TGTGCCAGCAGCCTAAGGACGGGGTATGAGCAGTACTTC. The full variable domain, rest sourced from reference TRBV7-8 and TRBJ2-7, is GAGVSQSPRYKVAKRGQDVALRCDPISGHVSLFWYQQALGQGPEFLTYFQNEAQLDKSGLPSDRFFAERPEGSVSTLKIQRTQQEDSAVYLCASSLRTGYEQYFGPGTRLTVT.

This clone was recorded only once. The J gene is TRBJ2-2, the V gene TRBV5-1, with 8 positions matching TRBD1. Germline V lookup: CDR1 SGHRS, CDR2 YFSETQ. The CDR3 sequence is 15 residues long. V lost 0 bases and J lost 6; bases outside the gene matches: 4. In nucleotides, the CDR3 is TGCGCCAGCAGCTTGGGAGCGACAGGGGCCGGGGAGCTGTTTTTT. Translated, it gives CASSLGATGAGELFF.

This rearrangement joins TRBV30 to TRBJ1-6, with unresolved D. V lost 4 bases and J 7 bases, leaving 14 bases between the germline ends. In germline, CDR1 is GTSNPN, CDR2 SVGIG (reference sequence). The CDR3 contains 14 residues. The CDR3 DNA is TGTGCCTGGAACCCCTCCGCGGGAAATTCACCCCTCCACTTT. As protein: CAWNPSAGNSPLHF. The variable domain in full, with the rest retrieved from reference TRBV30 and TRBJ1-6, is SQTIHQWPATLVQPVGSPLSLECTVEGTSNPNLYWYRQAAGRGLQLLFYSVGIGQISSEVPQNLSASRPQDRQFILSSKKLLLSDSGFYLCAWNPSAGNSPLHFGNGTRLTVT.

The V and J genes are TRBV7-9 and TRBJ2-3; no firm D call. V was shortened by 3 bases and J by 6 bases, with 4 bases between the two germline ends. The CDR3 has 11 residues. The germline V gene has CDR1 SEHNR and CDR2 FQNEAQ (reference sequence). The CDR3 loop is CASSFRDTQYF. DNA of the CDR3: TGTGCCAGCAGCTTTAGGGATACGCAGTATTTT.

J is TRBJ2-1 and V is TRBV5-1; a possible D gene is TRBD1 (6 bases). CDR1 is SGHRS and CDR2 is YFSETQ in the germline V gene. This CDR3 is built from 15 residues. V shed 6 bases and J shed 3 bases, with 16 bases lying between them. The CDR3 here is CASTIQGSDYNEQFF. The CDR3 DNA sequence: TGCGCCAGCACTATCCAGGGGTCGGACTACAATGAGCAGTTCTTC.

The V gene is TRBV7-9, the J gene TRBJ2-7; 7 bases are shared with TRBD2. The V segment lost 5 bases and the J segment 12 bases; nucleotides outside the gene matches: 10. Germline CDR1 is SEHNR and CDR2 is FQNEAQ (reference sequence). The CDR3 spans 12 residues. The CDR3 DNA is TGTGCCAGCAGCGCCGGGACTACTTTGGGGTACTTC. It yields the protein CASSAGTTLGYF. The full variable domain, rest sourced from reference TRBV7-9 and TRBJ2-7, is DTGVSQNPRHKITKRGQNVTFRCDPISEHNRLYWYRQTLGQGPEFLTYFQNEAQLEKSRLLSDRFSAERPKGSFSTLEIQRTEQGDSAMYLCASSAGTTLGYFGPGTRLTVT.

Concerning this clone itself: Additional DNA sequences in this sample encode the identical CDR3. For the CDR3, the DNA is TGTGCCAGCAGTGAAGTTGCGGAGACCCAGTACTTC. Encoded protein: CASSEVAETQYF. The V and J genes are TRBV2 and TRBJ2-5; D not certain. V shed 1 base and J shed 5 bases, with 5 bases lying between them. Germline CDR1 is SNHLY and CDR2 is FYNNEI. This CDR3 is built from 12 residues.

The rearrangement uses TRBV5-1 and TRBJ1-2; D might be TRBD1 (5 bases). The CDR3 loop spans 16 amino acids. CDR1 SGHRS and CDR2 YFSETQ come from the germline V gene. The V and J ends lost 3 bases and 6 bases respectively, with 21 bases between them. The CDR3 sequence: CASSWVPRAGADGYTF. CDR3 nucleotide sequence: TGCGCCAGCAGCTGGGTCCCACGGGCCGGGGCAGATGGCTACACCTTC.

The rearrangement joins TRBV10-1 to TRBJ1-1; D is unresolved. Germline V lookup: CDR1 WNHNN, CDR2 SYGVQD (reference sequence). The CDR3 runs to 14 residues. Trimming removed 3 bases at V and 5 bases at J, with 13 bases between. The CDR3 loop reads CASSEGRAPTEAFF. Written as DNA, the CDR3 is TGCGCCAGCAGTGAAGGTAGGGCTCCAACTGAAGCTTTCTTT.

Regarding this clone: An end of the junction does not agree with germline; a read error may underlie this. The rearrangement links TRBV7-9 to TRBJ1-4; TRBD1 might be the D (5 bases). CDR3 size: 17 residues. Germline CDR1 and CDR2: SEHNR and FQNEAQ (reference sequence). CDR3 nucleotides: TGTGCCAGCAGCTCTCGGGGACGATGGGACCCTAATCAAAAACTGTTTTTT. Its protein product is CASSSRGRWDPNQKLFF.

The CDR3 spells CASSIDAGQGKGEQYF. Written as DNA, the CDR3 is TGTGCCAGTAGTATAGATGCGGGACAGGGTAAGGGCGAGCAGTACTTC. The V call is TRBV19, the J call TRBJ2-7; the match to TRBD1 covers 9 bases. Germline lookup yields CDR1 LNHDA and CDR2 SQIVND (reference sequence). The CDR3 has 16 residues. V shed 0 bases and J 6 bases; nucleotides not matched to a gene: 9.